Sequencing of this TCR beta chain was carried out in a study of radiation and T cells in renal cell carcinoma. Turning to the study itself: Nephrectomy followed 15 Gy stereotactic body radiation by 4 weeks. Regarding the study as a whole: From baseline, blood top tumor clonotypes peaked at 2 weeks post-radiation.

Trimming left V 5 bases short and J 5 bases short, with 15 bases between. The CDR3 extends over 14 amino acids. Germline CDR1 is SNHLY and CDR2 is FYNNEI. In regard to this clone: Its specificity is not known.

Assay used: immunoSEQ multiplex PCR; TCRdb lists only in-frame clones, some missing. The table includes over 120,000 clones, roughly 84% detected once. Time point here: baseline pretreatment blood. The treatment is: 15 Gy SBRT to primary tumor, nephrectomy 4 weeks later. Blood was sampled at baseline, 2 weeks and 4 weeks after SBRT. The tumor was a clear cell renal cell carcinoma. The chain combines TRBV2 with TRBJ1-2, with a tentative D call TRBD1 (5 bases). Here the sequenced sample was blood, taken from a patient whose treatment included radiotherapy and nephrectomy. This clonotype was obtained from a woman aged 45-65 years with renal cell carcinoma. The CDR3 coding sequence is TGTGCCAGCAGTTGGGACTCCCAGAGGTATGGCTACACCTTC. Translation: CASSWDSQRYGYTF.